This TCR beta chain was retrieved from a study of technical replicates of blood from a handful of donors. Sequencing used immunoSEQ multiplex PCR; TCRdb keeps in-frame clones, though not all of them. The table has about 75,000 clones, about 97% seen once. Germline CDR1 and CDR2: SGHTA and FQGTGA. Trimming took 1 base from V and 4 from J, leaving 7 bases between them. The CDR3 has 13 amino acids. This TCR derives from a human donor in good health. Material for sequencing was T cells isolated from PBMCs. This sequence joins TRBV7-3 and TRBJ2-5; D is unclear. CDR3 bases: TGTGCCAGCAGCTTAAATCCGGGAGAGACCCAGTACTTC. This translates into CASSLNPGETQYF. Using reference TRBV7-3 and TRBJ2-5 for the parts outside the CDR3, the full variable domain is GAGVSQTPSNKVTEKGKYVELRCDPISGHTALYWYRQSLGQGPEFLIYFQGTGAADDSGLPNDRFFAVRPEGSVSTLKIQRTERGDSAVYLCASSLNPGETQYFGPGTRLLVL.